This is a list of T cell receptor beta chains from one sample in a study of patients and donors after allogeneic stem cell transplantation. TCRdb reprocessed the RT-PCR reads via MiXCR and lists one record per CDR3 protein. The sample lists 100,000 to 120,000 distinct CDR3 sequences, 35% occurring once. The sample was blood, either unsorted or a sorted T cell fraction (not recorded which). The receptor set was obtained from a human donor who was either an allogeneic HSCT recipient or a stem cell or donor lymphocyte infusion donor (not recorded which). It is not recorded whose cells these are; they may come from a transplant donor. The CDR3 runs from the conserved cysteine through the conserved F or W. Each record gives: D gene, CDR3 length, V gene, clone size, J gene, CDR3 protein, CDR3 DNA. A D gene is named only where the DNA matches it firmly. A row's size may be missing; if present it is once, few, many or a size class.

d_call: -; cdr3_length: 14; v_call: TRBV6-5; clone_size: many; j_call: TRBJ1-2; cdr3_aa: CASSYSGGNYGYTF; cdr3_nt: TGTGCCAGCAGTTACTCCGGAGGGAACTATGGCTACACCTTC
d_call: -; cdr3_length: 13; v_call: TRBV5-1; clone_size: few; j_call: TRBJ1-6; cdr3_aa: CASSLGVDSPLHF; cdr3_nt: TGCGCCAGCAGCCTGGGAGTGGATTCACCCCTCCACTTT
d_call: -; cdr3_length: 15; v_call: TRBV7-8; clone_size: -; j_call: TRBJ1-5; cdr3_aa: CASSLVGRFNQPQHF; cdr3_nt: TGTGCCAGCAGCTTAGTGGGACGGTTCAATCAGCCCCAGCATTTT
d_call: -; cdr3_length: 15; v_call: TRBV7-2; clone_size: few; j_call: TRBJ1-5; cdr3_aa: CASSLRLIGNQPQHF; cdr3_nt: TGTGCCAGCAGCTTAAGGCTGATCGGCAATCAGCCCCAGCATTTT
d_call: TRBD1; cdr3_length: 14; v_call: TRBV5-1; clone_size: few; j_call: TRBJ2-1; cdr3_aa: CASSPDRSYNEQFF; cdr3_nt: TGCGCCAGCAGCCCGGACAGGTCCTACAATGAGCAGTTCTTC
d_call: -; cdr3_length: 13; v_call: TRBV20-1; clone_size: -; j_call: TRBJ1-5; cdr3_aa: CSASRDINQPQHF; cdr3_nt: TGCAGTGCTAGCCGGGACATAAATCAGCCCCAGCATTTT
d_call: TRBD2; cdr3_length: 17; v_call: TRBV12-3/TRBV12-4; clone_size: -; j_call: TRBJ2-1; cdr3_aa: CASSSNQRGWSYNEQFF; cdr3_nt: TGTGCCAGCAGTTCAAACCAGCGGGGTTGGTCCTACAATGAGCAGTTCTTC
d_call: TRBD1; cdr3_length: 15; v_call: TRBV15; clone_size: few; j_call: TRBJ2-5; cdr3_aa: CATSRGGQGQETQYF; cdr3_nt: TGTGCCACCAGCAGAGGTGGACAGGGGCAAGAGACCCAGTACTTC
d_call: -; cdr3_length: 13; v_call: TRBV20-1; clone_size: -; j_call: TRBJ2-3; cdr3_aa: CSARRTSTDTQYF; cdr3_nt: TGCAGTGCTAGGAGAACTAGCACAGATACGCAGTATTTT
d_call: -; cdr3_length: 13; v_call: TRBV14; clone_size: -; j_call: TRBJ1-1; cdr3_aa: CASSQDANTEAFF; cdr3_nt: TGTGCCAGCAGCCAAGACGCGAACACTGAAGCTTTCTTT
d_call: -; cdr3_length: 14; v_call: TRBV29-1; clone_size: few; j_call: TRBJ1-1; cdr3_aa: CSVWVRLQNTEAFF; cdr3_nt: TGCAGCGTCTGGGTAAGGCTACAGAACACTGAAGCTTTCTTT
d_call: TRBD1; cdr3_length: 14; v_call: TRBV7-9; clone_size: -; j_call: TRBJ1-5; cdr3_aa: CASSRTGLNQPQHF; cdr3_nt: TGTGCCAGCAGCCGGACAGGGCTTAATCAGCCCCAGCATTTT
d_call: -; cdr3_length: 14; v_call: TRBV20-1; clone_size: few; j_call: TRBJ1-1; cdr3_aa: CSAGNRVANTEAFF; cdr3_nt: TGCAGTGCTGGAAACAGGGTAGCGAACACTGAAGCTTTCTTT
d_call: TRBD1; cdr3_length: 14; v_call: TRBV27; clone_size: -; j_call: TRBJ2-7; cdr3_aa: CASSTSRGLYEQYF; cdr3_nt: TGTGCCAGCAGTACCTCGAGGGGGCTCTACGAGCAGTACTTC
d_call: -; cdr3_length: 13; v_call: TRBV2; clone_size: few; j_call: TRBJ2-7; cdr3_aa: CASSEPDSYEQYF; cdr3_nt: TGTGCCAGCAGTGAACCGGACTCCTACGAGCAGTACTTC
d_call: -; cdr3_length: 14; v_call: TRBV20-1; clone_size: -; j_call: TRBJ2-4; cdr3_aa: CSAIPAAAKNIQYF; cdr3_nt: TGCAGTGCTATACCAGCGGCCGCCAAAAACATTCAGTACTTC
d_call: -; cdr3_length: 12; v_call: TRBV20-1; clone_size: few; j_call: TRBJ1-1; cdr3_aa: CSAVSLLTEAFF; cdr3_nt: TGCAGTGCCGTCTCACTCCTCACTGAAGCTTTCTTT
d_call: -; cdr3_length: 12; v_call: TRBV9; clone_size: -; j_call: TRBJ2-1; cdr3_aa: CASSVEENEQFF; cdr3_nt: TGTGCCAGCAGCGTAGAGGAAAATGAGCAGTTCTTC
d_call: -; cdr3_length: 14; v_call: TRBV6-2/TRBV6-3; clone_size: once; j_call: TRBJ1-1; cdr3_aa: CASSYIAANTEAFF; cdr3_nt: TGTGCCAGCAGTTACATTGCGGCTAACACTGAAGCTTTCTTT
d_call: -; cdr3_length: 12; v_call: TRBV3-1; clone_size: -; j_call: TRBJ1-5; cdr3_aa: CASSNGRGSQHF; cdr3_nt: TGTGCCAGCAGTAATGGGAGGGGAAGCCAGCATTTT
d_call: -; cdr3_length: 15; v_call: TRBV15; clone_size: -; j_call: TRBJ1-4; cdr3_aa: CATSRHKGRGEKLFF; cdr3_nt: TGTGCCACCAGCAGACACAAGGGCAGAGGTGAAAAACTGTTTTTT
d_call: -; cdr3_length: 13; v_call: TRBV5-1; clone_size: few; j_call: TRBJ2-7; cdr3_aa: CASTSGDFDEQYF; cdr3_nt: TGCGCCAGCACTTCGGGGGATTTCGACGAGCAGTACTTC
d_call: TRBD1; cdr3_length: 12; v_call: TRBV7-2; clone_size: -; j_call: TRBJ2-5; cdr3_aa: CASTWTGATQYF; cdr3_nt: TGTGCCAGCACCTGGACAGGGGCGACCCAGTACTTC
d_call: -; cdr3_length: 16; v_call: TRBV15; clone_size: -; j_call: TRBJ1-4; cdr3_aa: CATSRVTGTTNEKLFF; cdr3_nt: TGTGCCACCAGCAGGGTCACCGGGACAACTAATGAAAAACTGTTTTTT
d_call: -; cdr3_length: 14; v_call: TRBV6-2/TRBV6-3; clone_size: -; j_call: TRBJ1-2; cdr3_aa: CASSFGAANYGYTF; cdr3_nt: TGTGCCAGCAGTTTTGGGGCGGCTAACTATGGCTACACCTTC
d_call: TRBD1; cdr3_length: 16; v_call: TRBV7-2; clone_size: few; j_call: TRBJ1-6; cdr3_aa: CASSPRDRGHNSPLHF; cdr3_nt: TGTGCCAGCAGCCCCCGAGACAGGGGACATAATTCACCCCTCCACTTT
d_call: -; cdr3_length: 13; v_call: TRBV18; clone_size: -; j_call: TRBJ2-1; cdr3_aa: CASSKNDYNEQFF; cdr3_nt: TGTGCCAGCTCCAAAAATGACTACAATGAGCAGTTCTTC
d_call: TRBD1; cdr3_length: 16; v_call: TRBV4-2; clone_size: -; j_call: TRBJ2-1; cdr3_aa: CASSQERTGVYNEQFF; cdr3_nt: TGTGCCAGCAGCCAAGAGAGGACAGGGGTGTACAATGAGCAGTTCTTC
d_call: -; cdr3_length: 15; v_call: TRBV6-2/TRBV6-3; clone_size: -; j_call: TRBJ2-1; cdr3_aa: CASNLLGRLGNEQFF; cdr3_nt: TGTGCCAGCAACCTACTGGGGCGTCTTGGCAATGAGCAGTTCTTC
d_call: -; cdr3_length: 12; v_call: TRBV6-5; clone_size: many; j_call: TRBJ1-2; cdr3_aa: CASGEVRYGYTF; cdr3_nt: TGTGCCAGCGGGGAGGTACGGTATGGCTACACCTTC
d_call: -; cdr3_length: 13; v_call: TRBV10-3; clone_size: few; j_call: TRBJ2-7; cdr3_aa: CAISVGENYEQYF; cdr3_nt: TGTGCCATCAGTGTCGGCGAGAACTACGAGCAGTACTTC
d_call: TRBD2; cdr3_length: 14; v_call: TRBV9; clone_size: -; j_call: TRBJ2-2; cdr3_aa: CASRRAGHTGELFF; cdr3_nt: TGTGCCAGCAGAAGAGCGGGACACACCGGGGAGCTGTTTTTT
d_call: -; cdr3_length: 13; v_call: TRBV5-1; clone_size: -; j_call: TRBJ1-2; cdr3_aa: CASSLSYSLRYTF; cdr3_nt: TGCGCCAGCAGCTTGAGTTACAGCTTACGCTACACCTTC
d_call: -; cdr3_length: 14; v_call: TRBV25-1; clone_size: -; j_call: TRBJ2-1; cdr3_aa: CASSVWGTSNEQFF; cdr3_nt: TGTGCCAGCAGTGTATGGGGGACATCAAATGAGCAGTTCTTC
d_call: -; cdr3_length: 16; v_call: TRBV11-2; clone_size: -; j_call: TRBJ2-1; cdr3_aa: CASSVLRDSNPYEQFF; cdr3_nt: TGTGCCAGCAGCGTCCTCCGGGACTCCAATCCGTATGAGCAGTTCTTC
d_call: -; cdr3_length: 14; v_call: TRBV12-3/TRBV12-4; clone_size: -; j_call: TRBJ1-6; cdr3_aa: CASQARVRVGPLHF; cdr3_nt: TGTGCCAGCCAGGCGCGGGTGAGGGTTGGACCCCTCCACTTT
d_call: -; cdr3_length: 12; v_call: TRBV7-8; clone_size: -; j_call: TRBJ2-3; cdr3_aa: CASSLNSDTQYF; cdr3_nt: TGTGCCAGCAGCTTAAATTCAGATACGCAGTATTTT
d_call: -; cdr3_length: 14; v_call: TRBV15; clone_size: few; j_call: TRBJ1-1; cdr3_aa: CATSRVVPGTEAFF; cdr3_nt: TGTGCCACCAGCAGGGTTGTGCCGGGTACTGAAGCTTTCTTT
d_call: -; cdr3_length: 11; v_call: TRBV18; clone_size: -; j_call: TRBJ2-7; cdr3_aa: CASSPPREQYF; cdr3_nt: TGTGCCAGCTCACCACCGCGAGAGCAGTACTTC
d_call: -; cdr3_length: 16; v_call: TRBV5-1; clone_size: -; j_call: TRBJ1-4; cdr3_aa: CASSLPTGSTNEKLFF; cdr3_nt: TGCGCCAGCAGCTTGCCTACAGGATCAACTAATGAAAAACTGTTTTTT
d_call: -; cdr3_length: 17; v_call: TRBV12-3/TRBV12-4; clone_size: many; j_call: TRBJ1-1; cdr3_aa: CASSLGDGGRVNTEAFF; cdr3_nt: TGTGCCAGCAGTTTAGGCGATGGGGGGAGGGTGAACACTGAAGCTTTCTTT